The TCR beta chain under discussion was sequenced for a study of OX40 agonist ivuxolimab in advanced cancers. Study-level background: It was ivuxolimab, an agonistic anti-OX40 (CD134) antibody, that patients were treated with. Ivuxolimab was delivered to patients intravenously every 2 weeks at doses spanning 0.01 to 10 mg/kg. The eligibility criteria allowed prior anti-PD-1, anti-PD-L1 or anti-CTLA-4 therapy, and 30% to 40% had some. Among those treated, three patients had partial responses, one with hepatocellular carcinoma and two with cutaneous melanoma.

Profiling relied on immunoSEQ multiplex PCR, and the TCRdb table lists in-frame clones only, not all of them. Among 50,000 to 65,000 clones listed, around nine tenths were seen once. Per germline, CDR1 SGHTA and CDR2 FQGNSA. CDR3 size: 14 residues. The junction had 8 bases not matched to a gene; V was cut back by 6 bases and J by 3 bases. This TCR came from an adult with an advanced solid tumor such as melanoma, head and neck, liver or kidney cancer. Specimen: CD4+ or CD8+ T cells sorted from blood, collected in a trial of the OX40 agonist ivuxolimab. The chain recombines TRBV7-2 with TRBJ2-7; 7 bases agree with TRBD2. The CDR3 loop reads CASSLLARRYEQYF. In DNA, the CDR3 is TGTGCCAGCAGTTTACTAGCGAGACGCTACGAGCAGTACTTC.